The entry that follows covers one T cell receptor (beta chain) sequence. The naive CD8 subset, CD45RO-negative cells positively selected for CCR7, excluded terminally differentiated effector memory CD45RA+ cells. Donors were healthy HIV-negative adults without recent acute infections or vaccinations. For every subset, genomic DNA was evenly distributed across several immunoSEQ plates. Clones were sequenced by immunoSEQ multiplex PCR, and TCRdb holds only the in-frame ones, with some missing. This sample has around 2,000,000 clones, with about 94% found just once. The source of the sample is a study of shared clonotypes between healthy human individuals. The germline gives CDR1 SEHNR, CDR2 FQNEAQ (reference sequence). This CDR3 has 15 residues. Trimming removed 5 bases from V and 1 base from J, with 14 bases in between.

This sequence was found in a man younger than 30 in good health. The chain is built from TRBV7-9 and TRBJ1-1; the D gene is possibly TRBD1 (6 bases). The material sequenced was naive CD8+ T cells sorted from blood. CDR3 sequence reads: CASSRHDRRNTEAFF. The CDR3 DNA is TGTGCCAGCAGCCGTCATGACAGGAGGAACACTGAAGCTTTCTTT.